These 27 T cell receptor beta chains originate from one sample sequenced in a study of metastatic and nonmetastatic thyroid tumors (dated by TCRdb to 2018 to 2021). No treatment had been received by any patient before thyroid surgery. Library creation used PCR. TCRdb records Illumina HiSeq 4000 as the sequencer. TCRdb handled the public reads itself, with Q25 trimming in fastp and clone calling in MiXCR, and kept productive beta chains. This sample is represented by 20,000 to 25,000 clones; 12% of them were singletons. The ten biggest clones cover roughly 6.2% of the sample. The sequencing sample was made of blood. The receptor source for this set is a male donor with papillary thyroid cancer or a benign thyroid nodule (not recorded which). Some clones in this sample may be carry-over from other donors' samples.

The V and J genes are TRBV7-2 and TRBJ1-5; D gene uncertain. Trimming stripped 5 bases from V and 0 bases from J, with 11 bases between. The CDR3 sequence is 15 residues long. CDR1 and CDR2 (germline): SGHTA, FQGNSA. This CDR3 reads CASSKSGNSNQPQHF. The CDR3 DNA reads as TGTGCCAGCAGCAAAAGCGGGAATAGCAATCAGCCCCAGCATTTT. Using reference TRBV7-2 and TRBJ1-5 for the parts outside the CDR3, the full variable domain is GAGVSQSPSNKVTEKGKDVELRCDPISGHTALYWYRQSLGQGLEFLIYFQGNSAPDKSGLPSDRFSAERTGGSVSTLTIQRTQQEDSAVYLCASSKSGNSNQPQHFGDGTRLSIL.

The chain carries TRBV28 and TRBJ2-7; tentative D call: TRBD2 (6 bases). V was pared by 3 bases and J by 5 bases, with 14 bases between. This CDR3 contains 14 residues. CDR1 and CDR2 from the germline V gene are MDHEN and SYDVKM. In DNA, the CDR3 is TGTGCCAGCAGTTTGACTGAAGGCGGGAACGAGCAGTACTTC. Translated: CASSLTEGGNEQYF.

This clone appeared many times. V is TRBV19 and J is TRBJ1-1, with 8 bases matching TRBD1. The trim removed 2 bases at V and 8 bases at J, leaving 7 bases unmatched. Germline V lookup: CDR1 LNHDA, CDR2 SQIVND (reference sequence). This CDR3 contains 14 residues. The CDR3 here is CASSITGTGSEAFF. CDR3 coding DNA: TGTGCCAGTAGTATAACCGGGACAGGCAGCGAAGCTTTCTTT.

This clone was seen more than once but under ten times. For the CDR3, the DNA is TGTGCCAGCAGTGATTTCGCAGCTACTAACTATGGCTACACCTTC. Translated: CASSDFAATNYGYTF. This chain joins TRBV2 and TRBJ1-2; D gene unclear. The V and J ends lost 3 bases and 0 bases respectively, with 11 bases between them. Germline CDR1 and CDR2: SNHLY and FYNNEI. This CDR3 is 15 amino acids long.

Only one count was recorded for this clone. In DNA form, the CDR3 reads TGTGCCAGCAGCTTAGGCGGCGGGGGGCCGTTCAATGAGCAGTTCTTC. Translating it yields CASSLGGGGPFNEQFF. The chain is built from TRBV11-2 and TRBJ2-1; TRBD2 aligns across 8 bases. The CDR3 is 16 amino acids. V was pared by 1 base and J by 6 bases, with 8 bases of the junction left unmatched. Germline V gene lookup returns CDR1 SGHAT and CDR2 FQNNGV.

By frequency in the sample, this clone is medium-sized. V usage is TRBV30 and J usage is TRBJ2-2, with D perhaps TRBD1 or TRBD2 (5 bases each). Germline lookup yields CDR1 GTSNPN and CDR2 SVGIG (reference sequence). The germline V and J ends were trimmed by 2 bases and 0 bases, with 10 bases remaining between them. The CDR3 contains 15 residues. In DNA form, the CDR3 reads TGTGCCTGGAGTTGGGACGTTACGAACACCGGGGAGCTGTTTTTT. Its translation is CAWSWDVTNTGELFF.

This clone was picked up many times. The chain uses TRBV6-1 and TRBJ1-2; the D gene is possibly TRBD1 (5 bases). Germline CDR1 reads MNHNS; CDR2 reads SASEGT. The CDR3 length is 13 residues. The germline V and J ends were trimmed by 4 bases and 8 bases, with 14 bases remaining between them. CDR3 protein: CASSGWGGGGYTF. The DNA of the CDR3 is TGTGCCAGCAGTGGATGGGGGGGAGGGGGCTACACCTTC.

This chain joins TRBV7-8 and TRBJ2-1, with unresolved D. V was clipped by 0 bases and J by 0 bases, with 6 bases between them. There are 15 residues in the CDR3. Germline V gives CDR1 SGHVS, CDR2 FQNEAQ. The CDR3 DNA is TGTGCCAGCAGCTTAGCGCAGAGCTCCTACAATGAGCAGTTCTTC. Translation gives CASSLAQSSYNEQFF.

This clone was observed at least ten times. V gene TRBV14 combines with J gene TRBJ2-7, with 7 positions matching TRBD1. The CDR3 has 14 residues. V dropped 3 bases and J dropped 1; count of bases not matched to a gene: 3. CDR1 and CDR2 from the germline V gene are SGHDN and FVKESK. Here the CDR3 DNA reads TGTGCCAGCAGCCAGGGACAGATATCCTACGAGCAGTACTTC. It translates to CASSQGQISYEQYF.

Sample share makes this clone medium-sized. The genes are TRBV12-3 or TRBV12-4 and TRBJ2-1; 11 bases match TRBD2. The CDR3 sequence is 15 residues long. The V and J ends lost 8 bases and 3 bases, in that order; junction bases with no gene match: 6. CDR3 bases: TGTGCCAGCTCGTCGACTAGCGGGGTCTACAATGAGCAGTTCTTC. Amino acids: CASSSTSGVYNEQFF.

The chain uses TRBV3-1 and TRBJ2-1; 8 nucleotides agree with TRBD2. J gave up 4 bases and V 1 base, and 3 bases lay outside the gene matches. CDR3 size: 15 residues. Germline CDR1 LGHDT, CDR2 YNNKEL (reference sequence). The CDR3 here is CASSQGAGAYNEQFF. The CDR3 DNA reads TGTGCCAGCAGCCAAGGAGCGGGAGCATACAATGAGCAGTTCTTC.

Ten or more counts support this clone. This chain joins TRBV9 and TRBJ2-5; 8 positions agree with TRBD2. After removal of 0 bases from V and 6 bases from J, the junction contained 13 bases not matched to a gene. Per germline, CDR1 SGDLS and CDR2 YYNGEE. This CDR3 contains 17 residues. CDR3 coding DNA: TGTGCCAGCAGCGTAGGGGGAGGACTAGCCGGGAGAAAGACCCAGTACTTC. Its translation: CASSVGGGLAGRKTQYF.

V usage is TRBV20-1 and J usage is TRBJ2-2, with D possibly being TRBD2 (5 bases). This CDR3 has 12 amino acids. Germline V CDR1 and CDR2: DFQATT, SNEGSKA (reference sequence). V was shortened by 3 bases and J by 6 bases, with 8 bases between the two germline ends. In nucleotides, the CDR3 is TGCAGTGCTAGGAGGGATCCCGGGGAGCTGTTTTTT. This encodes CSARRDPGELFF.

This clone rates as medium-sized. The chain combines TRBV6-1 with TRBJ1-3; D remains ambiguous. With 3 bases removed from V and 0 bases from J, the gap between germline ends came to 6 bases. There are 14 residues in the CDR3. CDR1 is MNHNS and CDR2 is SASEGT in the germline V gene. The CDR3 spells CASSDGSSGNTIYF. DNA for the CDR3: TGTGCCAGCAGTGACGGAAGCTCTGGAAACACCATATATTTT.

A few counts support this clone. The V call is TRBV6-1, the J call TRBJ1-2; D is possibly TRBD1 (6 bases). The V gene lost 4 bases and the J gene lost 6 bases, with 12 bases spanning the gap. The CDR3 runs to 13 residues. The germline V gene has CDR1 MNHNS and CDR2 SASEGT. The CDR3 is CASSGGPGDGYTF. In DNA, the CDR3 is TGTGCCAGCAGTGGGGGACCAGGGGATGGCTACACCTTC.

This clone was seen repeatedly, ten times or more. V usage is TRBV20-1 and J usage is TRBJ1-1; the D gene is possibly TRBD1 (5 bases). The V gene lost 0 bases and the J gene lost 4 bases, with 15 bases spanning the gap. CDR1 is DFQATT, CDR2 SNEGSKA, per germline (reference sequence). The CDR3 has 15 amino acids. The CDR3 loop reads CSARDRGQGATEAFF. CDR3 coding DNA: TGCAGTGCTAGAGATAGGGGCCAGGGAGCCACTGAAGCTTTCTTT.

This clone occurred a few times. This sequence joins TRBV2 and TRBJ2-7; D possibly uses TRBD1 or TRBD2 (5 bases each). The CDR3 runs to 15 residues. The V and J ends lost 9 bases and 1 base respectively, with 19 bases between them. Germline-derived CDR1 and CDR2 are SNHLY and FYNNEI. The CDR3 is CASYHPGTSSYEQYF. Written as DNA, the CDR3 is TGTGCCAGTTACCACCCAGGGACCTCTTCCTACGAGCAGTACTTC.

The table lists this clone with many counts. At the DNA level, this CDR3 is encoded by other sequences in the same sample as well. This chain links TRBV12-3 or TRBV12-4 with TRBJ1-2; the D gene is possibly TRBD1 (5 bases). The CDR3 sequence is 12 residues long. The germline V and J ends were trimmed by 7 bases and 4 bases, with 10 bases remaining between them. The CDR3 region has the DNA TGTGCCAGCACCCGGCAGGGCTATGGCTACACCTTC. It specifies CASTRQGYGYTF.

Ten or more counts support this clone. The rearrangement joins TRBV2 to TRBJ1-1, with D uncertain. CDR1 is SNHLY, CDR2 FYNNEI, per germline. This CDR3 spans 14 amino acids. V lost 6 bases and J lost 1, with 12 bases in between. The CDR3 nucleotides read TGTGCCAGCAGCCACACGGGCGGGAACACTGAAGCTTTCTTT. Residues: CASSHTGGNTEAFF.

This clone has at least ten counts. V usage is TRBV7-2 and J usage is TRBJ1-2; unclear D gene. The V gene's germline CDR1 is SGHTA and CDR2 FQGNSA. The CDR3 runs to 14 residues. Trimming pared 7 bases from V and 6 bases from J, leaving 18 bases between. The CDR3 DNA reads TGTGCCAGCACCCCATTCAGTTCTCCACATGGCTACACCTTC. Amino acids: CASTPFSSPHGYTF.

The V and J genes are TRBV5-4 and TRBJ1-4; D gene uncertain. Between the trimmed V and J ends, which lost 3 bases and 0 bases, there was a span of 9 bases. The germline V gene has CDR1 SGHNT and CDR2 YYREEE (reference sequence). The CDR3 contains 15 residues. CDR3 DNA: TGTGCCAGCAGCTCCCACATTTCAACTAATGAAAAACTGTTTTTT. Translation: CASSSHISTNEKLFF. The full variable domain, with the rest looked up from reference TRBV5-4 and TRBJ1-4, is ETGVTQSPTHLIKTRGQQVTLRCSSQSGHNTVSWYQQALGQGPQFIFQYYREEENGRGNFPPRFSGLQFPNYSSELNVNALELDDSALYLCASSSHISTNEKLFFGSGTQLSVL.

The chain uses TRBV6-2 or TRBV6-3 and TRBJ2-7; TRBD2 is a possible D gene (6 bases). The CDR3 has 14 amino acids. The germline CDR1 and CDR2 sequences are MNHEY and SVGEGT. Trimming stripped 2 bases from V and 3 bases from J, with 11 bases between. The CDR3 nucleotides are TGTGCCAGCAGTTACCCCGGCGGGATCTACGAGCAGTACTTC. Residues: CASSYPGGIYEQYF.

This clone has ten or more counts. This chain joins TRBV27 and TRBJ2-5, with TRBD1 matching 8 bases. This CDR3 has 16 amino acids. From germline, CDR1 is MNHEY and CDR2 SMNVEV (reference sequence). V dropped 2 bases and J dropped 5; count of bases not matched to a gene: 10. The CDR3 coding sequence is TGTGCCAGCAGTTTAAGAGGCAGGGGGCCGGGGGAGACCCAGTACTTC. Its protein product is CASSLRGRGPGETQYF.

This clone showed up many times. For the CDR3, the DNA is TGTGCCAGCAGCCCGGGCGGAGATACGCAGTATTTT. Translation: CASSPGGDTQYF. The chain employs TRBV14 and TRBJ2-3; D remains unclear. Germline V lookup: CDR1 SGHDN, CDR2 FVKESK. This CDR3 is built from 12 residues. The ends were cut back, 4 bases at V and 5 bases at J, with 7 bases in the middle.

This clone is categorized as medium-sized. The gene calls are TRBV6-2 or TRBV6-3 and TRBJ2-3, with a tentative D call TRBD2 (5 bases). The V end lost 8 bases, the J end lost 6 bases, and 18 bases lay between the germline ends. The CDR3 runs to 14 residues. CDR1 is MNHEY and CDR2 is SVGEGT in the germline V gene. The CDR3 DNA is TGTGCCAGCTCAAGTAGGGAGTCGTGGGATACGCAGTATTTT. This translates into CASSSRESWDTQYF.

There are many counts of this clone. This chain connects TRBV7-8 to TRBJ2-1; D gene unclear. Germline V lookup: CDR1 SGHVS, CDR2 FQNEAQ. V lost 3 bases, J lost 7 bases, and 4 bases lay in between. The CDR3 has 11 residues. The CDR3 sequence is CASSLGNEQFF. For the CDR3, the DNA is TGTGCCAGCAGCTTGGGGAATGAGCAGTTCTTC. Looking up the rest from reference TRBV7-8 and TRBJ2-1 gives the full variable domain: GAGVSQSPRYKVAKRGQDVALRCDPISGHVSLFWYQQALGQGPEFLTYFQNEAQLDKSGLPSDRFFAERPEGSVSTLKIQRTQQEDSAVYLCASSLGNEQFFGPGTRLTVL.

This clone occurred a few times. The chain couples TRBV5-1 to TRBJ2-3; no firm D call. The CDR3 contains 14 residues. Per germline, CDR1 SGHRS and CDR2 YFSETQ. The ends were cut back, 6 bases at V and 0 bases at J, with 11 bases in the middle. The CDR3 coding sequence is TGCGCCAGCAACCACAGAGTGAGCACAGATACGCAGTATTTT. Translated, it gives CASNHRVSTDTQYF.